These 8 T cell receptor beta chains were all obtained from the same sample, sequenced in a study of blood T cell repertoires in COVID-19. Data came from immunoSEQ multiplex PCR; TCRdb stores just in-frame clones and leaves some out. This table holds 46,000 or so clones, about 90% found once. Sequences were obtained from peripheral blood. Source of these receptors: a man aged 50 to 59 with acute or convalescent COVID-19.

The gene calls are TRBV7-2 and TRBJ2-3; 11 bases match TRBD2. V lost 0 bases and J lost 4; bases outside the gene matches: 6. Germline-derived CDR1 and CDR2 are SGHTA and FQGNSA. The CDR3 sequence is 17 residues long. The CDR3 protein is CASSLAPSGGQSDTQYF. CDR3 sequence (DNA): TGTGCCAGCAGCTTAGCGCCTAGCGGGGGGCAGTCAGATACGCAGTATTTT.

The chain links TRBV30 to TRBJ1-4; TRBD1 aligns across 7 bases. The germline V gene encodes CDR1 GTSNPN and CDR2 SVGIG (reference sequence). This CDR3 is 14 amino acids long. The trim removed 6 bases at V and 2 bases at J, leaving 6 bases unmatched. CDR3 sequence reads: CACPDRVTNEKLFF. CDR3 nucleotide sequence: TGTGCCTGCCCTGACAGGGTCACTAATGAAAAACTGTTTTTT.

Written as DNA, the CDR3 is TGTGCCAGCAGCCTCCCCGGGACTAGCCCCGTCGCGGATACGCAGTATTTT. It translates to CASSLPGTSPVADTQYF. This sequence joins TRBV5-8 and TRBJ2-3; 9 bases align to TRBD2. Trimming at V came to 4 bases and at J to 6 bases, leaving 15 bases not matched to a gene. The CDR3 has 17 residues. Germline-derived CDR1 and CDR2 are SGHTS and YDEGEE.

The gene calls are TRBV21-1 and TRBJ1-2; the table's D call, TRBD1, has no DNA check behind it. TRBV21-1 is a listed pseudogene. CDR3 length: 14 residues. The CDR3 sequence is CASSKIGQFYGYTF. CDR3 coding DNA: TGTGCCAGCAGCAAGATCGGACAGTTTTACGGCTACACCTTC.

The chain uses TRBV18 and TRBJ2-5; the match to TRBD2 covers 9 bases. From germline, CDR1 is KGHSH and CDR2 LQKENI. CDR3 length: 13 amino acids. V dropped 6 bases and J dropped 6; count of bases not matched to a gene: 5. The CDR3 DNA sequence: TGTGCCAGCTCGCAGGGACTAGCCCAGACCCAGTACTTC. Amino acids: CASSQGLAQTQYF.

The V gene is TRBV7-9, the J gene TRBJ2-1; D perhaps matches TRBD1 (6 bases). The CDR3 consists of 15 residues. Germline V lookup: CDR1 SEHNR, CDR2 FQNEAQ (reference sequence). Trimming removed 5 bases from V and 3 bases from J, with 14 bases in between. The chain's CDR3 is CASSTRTDIYNEQFF. DNA of the CDR3: TGTGCCAGCAGCACGCGGACAGATATCTACAATGAGCAGTTCTTC.

The genes are TRBV11-2 and TRBJ2-7; unclear D gene. Germline V gene sequence: CDR1 SGHAT, CDR2 FQNNGV. V was pared by 3 bases and J by 3 bases, with 6 bases between. CDR3 length: 12 residues. CDR3 sequence: CASSFYGYEQYF. The CDR3 DNA reads as TGTGCCAGCAGCTTCTACGGCTACGAGCAGTACTTC.

This chain links TRBV30 with TRBJ1-4; TRBD1 aligns across 9 bases. The CDR3 consists of 15 residues. Germline CDR1 is GTSNPN and CDR2 is SVGIG (reference sequence). After removal of 3 bases from V and 2 bases from J, the junction contained 4 bases not matched to a gene. The CDR3 DNA reads TGTGCCTGGAGCGATACAGGGGGCACTAATGAAAAACTGTTTTTT. Amino acid sequence: CAWSDTGGTNEKLFF.